This TCR beta chain was retrieved from a study of blood T cell repertoires in COVID-19. Study at large: Acute-phase and convalescent COVID-19 samples originated in the United States, Italy and Spain. PBMCs, B-cell-depleted T cells, or T cells were the source of the cDNA or gDNA that made up the material.

In the original workflow: Reference gene primers were amplified, and this amplification served to estimate nucleated cell counts. TCRdb's table, derived via immunoSEQ multiplex PCR, lists solely in-frame clones and lacks some. V and J calls and clone size are given by that table; D and trimming were obtained from the DNA. The sample comprises about 240,000 clones, 80% to 90% of which are singletons, and approximately 4.5% rests with the top ten. Germline trimming cut 4 bases from V and 10 bases from J; bases unmatched to any gene: 16. CDR3 length: 16 amino acids. The germline V gene has CDR1 LGHDT and CDR2 YNNKEL (reference sequence).

The sample was peripheral blood. This TCR was recovered from a woman between 65 and 79 years old with acute or convalescent COVID-19. The V and J genes are TRBV3-1 (or the pseudogene TRBV3-2) and TRBJ1-2; 9 bases match TRBD1. DNA of the CDR3: TGTGCCAGCAGCCGTCCCTCCTCCGGGACAGGGAAGGTCTACACCTTC. Amino acids: CASSRPSSGTGKVYTF.